These 20 T cell receptor beta chains were all obtained from the same sample, sequenced in a study of OX40 agonist ivuxolimab in advanced cancers. TCRdb keeps only in-frame clones here, not all; method: immunoSEQ multiplex PCR. The repertoire holds approximately 70,000 clones, 80% to 90% seen once, with approximately 2.5% in the top ten. The sample in question was CD4+ or CD8+ T cells sorted from blood, obtained in a trial of the OX40 agonist ivuxolimab. These receptors all stem from an adult with an advanced solid tumor such as melanoma, head and neck, liver or kidney cancer.

This chain uses TRBV10-3 with TRBJ2-3, with 12 bases aligning to TRBD2. The germline V gene has CDR1 ENHRY and CDR2 SYGVKD. V trimming: 4 bases; J trimming: 0 bases; junction bases outside the gene matches: 2. This CDR3 is built from 16 residues. CDR3 nucleotides: TGTGCCATCAGTGGGCTAGCGGGGGGGAGCACAGATACGCAGTATTTT. Translation gives CAISGLAGGSTDTQYF.

The rearrangement uses TRBV5-6 and TRBJ1-5; D ambiguous. There are 13 residues in the CDR3. The germline V gene encodes CDR1 SGHDT and CDR2 YYEEEE. The V gene lost 4 bases and the J gene lost 2 bases, with 7 bases spanning the gap. The CDR3 DNA is TGTGCCAGCAGCCGAGCGGGCAATCAGCCCCAGCATTTT. Translated: CASSRAGNQPQHF.

The chain uses TRBV15 and TRBJ2-3; 8 bases line up with TRBD2. V was clipped by 4 bases and J by 3 bases; unmatched bases: 3. The CDR3 is made up of 14 amino acids. The germline V gene has CDR1 LNHNV and CDR2 YYDKDF (reference sequence). CDR3 amino acids: CATSKGLGTDTQYF. CDR3 in DNA: TGTGCCACCAGCAAGGGACTAGGGACAGATACGCAGTATTTT. Using reference TRBV15 and TRBJ2-3 for the parts outside the CDR3, the full variable domain is DAMVIQNPRYQVTQFGKPVTLSCSQTLNHNVMYWYQQKSSQAPKLLFHYYDKDFNNEADTPDNFQSRRPNTSFCFLDIRSPGLGDTAMYLCATSKGLGTDTQYFGPGTRLTVL.

V gene TRBV7-3 combines with J gene TRBJ2-7, with D unclear. The germline gives CDR1 SGHTA, CDR2 FQGTGA. The V end lost 9 bases, the J end lost 1 base, and 16 bases lay between the germline ends. This CDR3 comprises 14 residues. CDR3 in DNA: TGTGCCAGGCCCTCGACATCTGGTTCCTACGAGCAGTACTTC. This gives the protein CARPSTSGSYEQYF.

The chain combines TRBV5-8 with TRBJ1-2; no definite D call. With 4 bases removed from V and 6 bases from J, the gap between germline ends came to 16 bases. The CDR3 has 14 residues. The germline CDR1 and CDR2 sequences are SGHTS and YDEGEE. DNA for the CDR3: TGTGCCAGCAGCGCCCCAGCAATAAGGAATGGCTACACCTTC. It is translated as CASSAPAIRNGYTF.

The J gene is TRBJ1-6, the V gene TRBV18, with 9 bases fitting TRBD1. This CDR3 comprises 14 residues. Unmatched junction bases numbered 4, after V lost 6 bases and J lost 7 bases. Germline V lookup: CDR1 KGHSH, CDR2 LQKENI. DNA of the CDR3: TGTGCCAGCTCGGACAGGGGAGGCAATTCACCCCTCCACTTT. It encodes CASSDRGGNSPLHF.

This clone was found once. V and J are TRBV19 and TRBJ2-3; a possible D gene is TRBD2 (7 bases). CDR3 length equals 15 residues. CDR1 and CDR2 (germline): LNHDA, SQIVND (reference sequence). V was trimmed by 7 bases and J by 6 bases, leaving 20 bases between them. CDR3 DNA: TGTGCCAGTACCCTACAAGGGGGGGACATTGATACGCAGTATTTT. Translating it yields CASTLQGGDIDTQYF.

This clone was seen once. The chain recombines TRBV10-3 with TRBJ1-5; the match to TRBD1 covers 8 bases. There are 14 residues in the CDR3. V lost 4 bases and J lost 4; bases outside the gene matches: 3. CDR1 is ENHRY and CDR2 is SYGVKD in the germline V gene. CDR3 loop: CAISAGQENQPQHF. The CDR3 nucleotides are TGTGCCATCAGTGCGGGACAGGAGAATCAGCCCCAGCATTTT.

This clone was detected only a few times. This chain joins TRBV30 and TRBJ1-1; 8 bases agree with TRBD1. The junction had 2 bases not matched to a gene; V was cut back by 5 bases and J by 0 bases. This CDR3 spans 13 amino acids. The V gene's germline CDR1 is GTSNPN and CDR2 SVGIG (reference sequence). CDR3 DNA sequence: TGTGCCTGGGACAGGGGAATGAACACTGAAGCTTTCTTT. Its translation: CAWDRGMNTEAFF. Full variable domain (outside the CDR3, taken from reference TRBV30 and TRBJ1-1): SQTIHQWPATLVQPVGSPLSLECTVEGTSNPNLYWYRQAAGRGLQLLFYSVGIGQISSEVPQNLSASRPQDRQFILSSKKLLLSDSGFYLCAWDRGMNTEAFFGQGTRLTVV.

The CDR3 is CASSLMTSGSYEQYF. CDR3 DNA: TGTGCCAGCAGCCTTATGACTAGCGGATCCTACGAGCAGTACTTC. The rearrangement joins TRBV4-2 to TRBJ2-7, with TRBD2 identical over 9 bases. Germline assignment: CDR1 LGHNA and CDR2 YNFKEQ. This CDR3 is 15 amino acids long. The junction had 5 bases not matched to a gene; V was cut back by 4 bases and J by 1 base.

The rearrangement joins TRBV2 to TRBJ2-1; a possible D gene is TRBD1 (5 bases). This CDR3 is built from 14 residues. V lost 4 bases to trimming and J lost 6 bases, with 13 bases between them. Germline V CDR1 and CDR2: SNHLY, FYNNEI. CDR3 DNA sequence: TGTGCCAGCAGTGGCCAGGGTAGTATCAATGAGCAGTTCTTC. Protein product: CASSGQGSINEQFF.

The chain employs TRBV20-1 and TRBJ2-7, with a possible D match to TRBD1 (5 bases). This CDR3 has 11 amino acids. The V end was cut by 4 bases, the J end by 4 bases, with 8 bases between. Germline V gives CDR1 DFQATT, CDR2 SNEGSKA (reference sequence). Here the CDR3 DNA reads TGCAGTGCTATTAAGGGGTACGAGCAGTACTTC. Translated: CSAIKGYEQYF.

The chain recombines TRBV4-2 with TRBJ2-1, with 9 bases that match TRBD1. CDR1 and CDR2 from the germline V gene are LGHNA and YNFKEQ. This CDR3 spans 16 amino acids. J was trimmed by 3 bases and V by 0 bases; bases with no gene match: 3. The CDR3 region has the DNA TGTGCCAGCAGCCAAGATTGGGACAGGGACTACAATGAGCAGTTCTTC. As protein: CASSQDWDRDYNEQFF.

The chain recombines TRBV7-3 with TRBJ1-6; D not certain. V lost 0 bases and J lost 9, with 12 bases in between. CDR3 length: 15 amino acids. Looked up from germline, CDR1 is SGHTA and CDR2 is FQGTGA. This CDR3 is CASSLTAAGPSPLHF. The CDR3 region has the DNA TGTGCCAGCAGCTTAACGGCCGCAGGCCCTTCACCCCTCCACTTT.

This chain uses TRBV7-9 with TRBJ1-6, with D hard to call. The CDR3 sequence is 15 residues long. With 5 bases removed from V and 3 bases from J, the gap between germline ends came to 11 bases. The germline V gene encodes CDR1 SEHNR and CDR2 FQNEAQ (reference sequence). The CDR3 sequence is CASSASTGYNSPLHF. The CDR3 DNA reads TGTGCCAGCAGCGCCTCGACCGGCTATAATTCACCCCTCCACTTT.

The chain joins TRBV6-1 to TRBJ1-5; the D is unclear. This CDR3 comprises 14 residues. Trimming stripped 4 bases from V and 5 bases from J, with 12 bases between. The germline V gene has CDR1 MNHNS and CDR2 SASEGT. The CDR3 reads CASSAGVGYQPQHF. The CDR3 DNA follows: TGTGCCAGCAGTGCCGGGGTAGGATATCAGCCCCAGCATTTT.

This chain joins TRBV5-4 and TRBJ2-4, with a weak D call TRBD1 (5 bases). Germline V gene data show CDR1 as SGHNT and CDR2 as YYREEE (reference sequence). The CDR3 runs to 15 residues. Trimming left V 4 bases short and J 6 bases short, with 17 bases between. As DNA, the CDR3 is TGTGCCAGCAGCCCCGCTGACCAGGGTGGAAACATTCAGTACTTC. Translated: CASSPADQGGNIQYF.

V gene TRBV2 combines with J gene TRBJ1-3, with D unresolved. The CDR3 sequence is 15 residues long. The ends were cut back, 4 bases at V and 4 bases at J, with 14 bases in the middle. Germline lookup yields CDR1 SNHLY and CDR2 FYNNEI. DNA for the CDR3: TGTGCCAGCAGTGCGGGCCCATCGTCGGGAAACACCATATATTTT. Its protein is CASSAGPSSGNTIYF.

CDR3 in amino acids: CASSSPQGADEQFF. The DNA for the CDR3 is TGTGCCAGCAGCAGTCCCCAGGGGGCCGATGAGCAGTTCTTC. The chain links TRBV7-2 to TRBJ2-1; 8 nucleotides match TRBD1. The germline gives CDR1 SGHTA, CDR2 FQGNSA. The CDR3 extends over 14 amino acids. The junction had 8 bases not matched to a gene; V was cut back by 5 bases and J by 8 bases.

This clone was seen once. The chain couples TRBV19 to TRBJ1-3; D is unclear. The CDR3 runs to 16 residues. Germline V CDR1 and CDR2: LNHDA, SQIVND (reference sequence). V lost 5 bases and J lost 0, with 14 bases in between. In DNA form, the CDR3 reads TGTGCCAGTAGTGGGGAAGACTCCTTCTCTGGAAACACCATATATTTT. It yields the protein CASSGEDSFSGNTIYF.